This note documents a single T cell receptor (beta chain) sequence. Its antigen is unknown. The CDR3 length is 15 residues. Germline CDR1 reads SEHNR; CDR2 reads FQNEAQ (reference sequence). The ends were cut back, 2 bases at V and 0 bases at J, with 11 bases in the middle. This table comes from immunoSEQ multiplex PCR, and its TCRdb copy is limited to in-frame clones, with some not included. The table lists 45,000 to 55,000 clones, around 85% of them singletons, with roughly 16% in the top ten. This entry belongs to a study of PD-1 blockade in classical Hodgkin lymphoma. General study findings and limits: Excluded were patients who started nivolumab under 1 year after ASCT, a group that had lower diversity. CD4+ TCR diversity, unlike CD8+, rose significantly by C4D1.

Relapse after autologous stem cell transplantation occurred in every patient, and brentuximab vedotin exposure varied. The rearrangement joins TRBV7-9 to TRBJ2-7; perhaps TRBD1 as D (6 bases). Source: peripheral blood mononuclear cells (PBMCs), taken at baseline. This receptor was taken from a human donor with classical Hodgkin lymphoma. As DNA, the CDR3 is TGTGCCAGCAGCTTATGGGACACCGGCTCCTACGAGCAGTACGTC. This sequence encodes CASSLWDTGSYEQYV.